This T cell receptor (beta chain) stems from a study of cytomegalovirus exposure and HLA in healthy donors. With 60 Vbeta and 13 Jbeta primers, the PCR was carried out. The data were produced by immunoSEQ multiplex PCR, yet TCRdb's version contains in-frame clones alone and is incomplete. Here the sample spans roughly 130,000 clones, roughly 80% being singletons. The CDR3 length is 11 residues. The germline gives CDR1 SGHVS, CDR2 FQNEAQ. V lost 3 bases and J 5 bases, leaving 5 bases between the germline ends. This clone was seen a single time. These donors, healthy bone marrow donors, were studied. What was sequenced was PBMCs. The sequence derives from a man aged 25-45 years in good health and CMV-seronegative. The rearrangement joins TRBV7-8 to TRBJ2-7; D might be TRBD2 (5 bases). The DNA for the CDR3 is TGTGCCAGCAGCTTCGGGAACGAGCAGTACTTC. Its protein is CASSFGNEQYF.